This is a list of T cell receptor beta chains from one sample in a study of CD8+ T cells in alopecia areata. Here immunoSEQ multiplex PCR was the method, and the copy in TCRdb shows in-frame clones only, minus some. The sample shows about 64,000 clones, 35% to 55% of them seen only once. This specimen was CD8+ T cells sorted from blood, taken at approximately week 36, from a patient treated with tofacitinib. These receptors were obtained from a human donor with alopecia areata. Both conserved end residues are part of each CDR3. The D gene is left open where the match is weak. Clone size appears in some rows only: once, few, many, or a class for an expanded clone.

len,v_gene,j_gene,d_gene,abundance,CDR3nt,CDR3aa
14,TRBV5-1,TRBJ1-1,NA,NA,TGCGCCAGCACTTACCCGGGGGGAAACACTGAAGCTTTCTTT,CASTYPGGNTEAFF
16,TRBV13,TRBJ2-5,TRBD2,NA,TGTGCCAGCAGCCCCACTAGCGGGATCTCTCGGGAGACCCAGTACTTC,CASSPTSGISRETQYF
13,TRBV10-3,TRBJ2-7,TRBD1,NA,TGTGCCATCGGGGAAGGGGGCGAGTACGAGCAGTACTTC,CAIGEGGEYEQYF
14,TRBV9,TRBJ1-3,NA,NA,TGTGCCAGCAGCGTATCGGGGGCTGGAAACACCATATATTTT,CASSVSGAGNTIYF
21,TRBV27,TRBJ2-1,TRBD2,NA,TGTGCCAGCAGTTTAAAGATTACCCGTCCAGGACTAGCGGGAGCGGGCAATGAGCAGTTCTTC,CASSLKITRPGLAGAGNEQFF
15,TRBV29-1,TRBJ2-2,NA,NA,TGCAGCGCCGGGTCGTCGCGTCAGGGACTCGGGGAGCTGTTTTTT,CSAGSSRQGLGELFF
13,TRBV30,TRBJ1-1,NA,NA,TGTGCCTGGAGTGTACTCTGGGGGACTGAAGCTTTCTTT,CAWSVLWGTEAFF
15,TRBV5-1,TRBJ2-7,TRBD2,NA,TGCGCCAGCAGCTTACTGGGACTAGACGTAAACGAGCAGTACTTC,CASSLLGLDVNEQYF
15,TRBV7-9,TRBJ2-1,NA,NA,TGTGCCAGCAGGCCCGGTGGGGGGCTAAACAATGAGCAGTTCTTC,CASRPGGGLNNEQFF
15,TRBV6-1,TRBJ2-1,NA,NA,TGTGCCAGCGGGCTGGAGCTGAGCTCCTACAATGAGCAGTTCTTC,CASGLELSSYNEQFF
11,TRBV30,TRBJ2-6,NA,NA,TGTGCCTGGTATTGGGCCAACGTCCTGACTTTC,CAWYWANVLTF
16,TRBV13,TRBJ1-1,NA,NA,TGTGCCAGCAGCGCACGGGACATATCCTTAGGGACTGAAGCTTTCTTT,CASSARDISLGTEAFF
17,TRBV14,TRBJ2-1,NA,NA,TGTGCCAGCAGCCAAGGGGGCAGCTTCAGCTCCTACAATGAGCAGTTCTTC,CASSQGGSFSSYNEQFF
12,TRBV29-1,TRBJ1-2,TRBD1,NA,TGCAGCGTAGGACAGGGCGACTATGGCTACACCTTC,CSVGQGDYGYTF
20,TRBV14,TRBJ2-3,TRBD2,NA,TGTGCCAGCAGCCAAGTGTTAGGGCCTAGCGGGAGGCCTAGCACAGATACGCAGTATTTT,CASSQVLGPSGRPSTDTQYF
14,TRBV25-1,TRBJ1-1,NA,few,TGTGCCAGCACCCTGGGGGGCACGGGAACTGAAGCTTTCTTT,CASTLGGTGTEAFF
17,TRBV4-1,TRBJ2-7,NA,NA,TGCGCCAGCAGCCAAGAAACAGGCCCTGGGCAAACCTACGAGCAGTACTTC,CASSQETGPGQTYEQYF
14,TRBV29-1,TRBJ1-1,NA,few,TGCAGCGTTGATGGTATGGACGGGAACACTGAAGCTTTCTTT,CSVDGMDGNTEAFF
16,TRBV6-5,TRBJ2-5,NA,NA,TGTGCCAGCAGTTACTCACCCGGGCTGTACCAAGAGACCCAGTACTTC,CASSYSPGLYQETQYF
12,TRBV7-2,TRBJ2-7,NA,NA,TGTGCCAGCAGCCACAGGGAGGACGAGCAGTACTTC,CASSHREDEQYF
14,TRBV7-9,TRBJ2-3,NA,once,TGTGCCAGCAGCTTACCCCAGGGTTGGGATACGCAGTATTTT,CASSLPQGWDTQYF
16,TRBV28,TRBJ2-6,NA,NA,TGTGCCAGCAGTTTAGGCGGGACCTCTGGGGCCAACGTCCTGACTTTC,CASSLGGTSGANVLTF
12,TRBV9,TRBJ2-5,NA,NA,TGTGCCAGCAGTGCAAGCCCAGAGACCCAGTACTTC,CASSASPETQYF
14,TRBV15,TRBJ2-5,TRBD1,NA,TGTGCCACCAGGAACACAGGGGGCGGGGAGACCCAGTACTTC,CATRNTGGGETQYF
15,TRBV6-4,TRBJ2-3,TRBD1,NA,TGTGCCAGCAGTGACACAGGGGGTGCCACAGATACGCAGTATTTT,CASSDTGGATDTQYF
16,TRBV5-1,TRBJ1-2,NA,few,TGCGCCAGCAGCTCAACCGGGGGTAGTGGGCCGAGCGGCTACACCTTC,CASSSTGGSGPSGYTF
11,TRBV20-1,TRBJ2-7,NA,NA,TGCAGTGCTAGACCCACCTACGAGCAGTACTTC,CSARPTYEQYF
14,TRBV19,TRBJ2-6,NA,few,TGTGCCAGTAGTGGACTCTCTGGGGCCAACGTCCTGACTTTC,CASSGLSGANVLTF
15,TRBV29-1,TRBJ2-1,NA,few,TGCAGCGTTGAGGCCCCGGGACGAGCGGGCGATGAGCAGTTCTTC,CSVEAPGRAGDEQFF
17,TRBV4-1,TRBJ1-1,NA,NA,TGCGCCAGCAGCCAAGATAGAGGGGAGACGGGGGTAACTGAAGCTTTCTTT,CASSQDRGETGVTEAFF
10,TRBV29-1,TRBJ2-1,NA,NA,TGCAGCGTCCTTTTAAATGAGCAGTTCTTC,CSVLLNEQFF
12,TRBV7-9,TRBJ2-5,NA,NA,TGTGCCTGGCGGACAGAGCAAGAGACCCAGTACTTC,CAWRTEQETQYF
16,TRBV9,TRBJ2-2,NA,NA,TGTGCCAGCAGCGTAGCTTCCGGGAGCGAATACGGGGAGCTGTTTTTT,CASSVASGSEYGELFF